This T cell receptor (beta chain) was documented in a study of cytomegalovirus exposure and HLA in healthy donors. Broader study findings: According to a later analysis, donors in an Asian-associated ancestry cluster reportedly had fewer N-insertions than the roughly 720-donor mean. In a later analysis, TCR beta V- and J-gene trimming showed a link to a missense DCLRE1C variant. There were some public TCRs occurring in many donors, but most TCR sequences were rare. Researchers reported in a later analysis that common viral pathogens appeared linked to several top clusters.

The PCR used 60 Vbeta and 13 Jbeta primers. This table comes from immunoSEQ multiplex PCR, and its TCRdb copy is limited to in-frame clones, with some not included. The sample has 72,000 or so clones, around 72% seen once. In the case of this clone: The antigen is unknown.

The V segment lost 7 bases and the J segment 6 bases; nucleotides outside the gene matches: 6. The CDR3 loop spans 13 amino acids. CDR1 and CDR2 from the germline V gene are MDHEN and SYDVKM. J is TRBJ1-1 and V is TRBV28; 9 bases are shared with TRBD1. The receptor comes from a woman aged 25 to 39 in good health and CMV-seropositive. The material sequenced was PBMCs. The CDR3 loop is CASKDRGSSEAFF. The CDR3 DNA is TGTGCCAGCAAAGACAGGGGGTCCTCTGAAGCTTTCTTT.